The 17 T cell receptor beta chains below all came from one sample that was sequenced in a study of a mutant IDH1 vaccine in newly diagnosed glioma. Time point described: week 5, during vaccination. Mutant IDH1 20-mer peptide, at 300 ug, made up each vaccine dose, with topical imiquimod. Antigen specificity for these receptors is unknown. Repertoires were generated with immunoSEQ multiplex PCR, while TCRdb's copy carries only in-frame clones and drops some. The sample records about 42,000 clones, 70% to 90% being singletons. The input for sequencing was PBMCs, taken from a glioma patient whose treatment included an IDH1 peptide vaccine. The receptors originated from a man aged 40-55 years with glioma.

This sequence joins TRBV6-6 and TRBJ2-7; tentative D call: TRBD2 (5 bases). The CDR3 spans 15 residues. Trimming pared 7 bases from V and 2 bases from J, leaving 18 bases between. The V gene's germline CDR1 is MNHNY and CDR2 SVGAGI (reference sequence). DNA of the CDR3: TGTGCCAGCATTAATACCCGGGAAGGGCCCTACGAGCAGTACTTC. This codes for CASINTREGPYEQYF.

The chain joins TRBV7-9 to TRBJ2-4, with D possibly TRBD1 on 5 matching bases. V lost 4 bases, J lost 9 bases, and 13 bases lay in between. CDR3 size: 13 residues. Germline CDR1 and CDR2: SEHNR and FQNEAQ (reference sequence). The CDR3 spells CASSSDSVVIQYF. DNA for the CDR3: TGTGCCAGCAGCTCCGACAGTGTAGTCATTCAGTACTTC.

J is TRBJ1-6 and V is TRBV7-9; weak D call: TRBD1 (6 bases). Germline V CDR1 and CDR2: SEHNR, FQNEAQ (reference sequence). The CDR3 runs to 15 residues. V was trimmed by 5 bases and J by 10 bases, leaving 18 bases between them. CDR3 coding DNA: TGTGCCAGCAGCAGGGGGGCAGGGGCATTATCACCCCTCCACTTT. This sequence encodes CASSRGAGALSPLHF.

The chain carries TRBV12-5 and TRBJ2-3; no firm D call. The germline CDR1 and CDR2 sequences are LGHNT and FRNRAP. The CDR3 totals 9 residues. The DNA of the CDR3 is TGTGACTTGGTCCGGTTGCAGTATTTT. The encoded protein is CDLVRLQYF.

The gene calls are TRBV7-2 and TRBJ2-3; a weak D match, TRBD1 (5 bases). The CDR3 runs to 13 residues. Germline CDR1 reads SGHTA; CDR2 reads FQGNSA. Trimming shortened V by 7 bases and J by 3 bases, and 11 bases separated the two germline ends. CDR3 region: CASTPPGTDTQYF. The CDR3 DNA is TGTGCCAGCACCCCCCCAGGGACAGATACGCAGTATTTT.

This clone has more than one count but fewer than ten. The rearrangement links TRBV29-1 to TRBJ2-2, with a weak D call TRBD1 (6 bases). CDR3 length: 13 residues. V was shortened by 6 bases and J by 0 bases, with 8 bases between the two germline ends. CDR1 SQVTM and CDR2 ANQGSEA come from the germline V gene. The CDR3 region is CSVQGANTGELFF. CDR3 nucleotides: TGCAGCGTACAGGGAGCGAACACCGGGGAGCTGTTTTTT.

The chain carries TRBV5-6 and TRBJ1-2; D is undetermined. CDR1 and CDR2 (germline): SGHDT, YYEEEE. Trimming pared 2 bases from V and 1 base from J, leaving 9 bases between. The CDR3 contains 14 residues. CDR3 in amino acids: CASSLGRVNYGYTF. As DNA, the CDR3 is TGTGCCAGCAGCTTAGGGAGGGTTAACTATGGCTACACCTTC.

V is TRBV10-3 and J is TRBJ1-3; TRBD1 might be the D (6 bases). V lost 4 bases to trimming and J lost 1 base, with 20 bases between them. This CDR3 is built from 18 residues. CDR1 is ENHRY and CDR2 is SYGVKD in the germline V gene. The CDR3 sequence is CAISGQVHPEGSGNTIYF. The CDR3 DNA is TGTGCCATCAGTGGACAGGTGCACCCTGAAGGATCTGGAAACACCATATATTTT.

The chain employs TRBV25-1 and TRBJ1-3; no clear D gene. CDR1 and CDR2 from the germline V gene are MGHDK and SYGVNS. Trimming removed 3 bases at V and 3 bases at J, with 6 bases between. There are 13 residues in the CDR3. CDR3 DNA: TGTGCCAGCAGTGAGCCTGGTGGAAACACCATATATTTT. Amino acids: CASSEPGGNTIYF. Full variable domain (remainder filled in from reference TRBV25-1 and TRBJ1-3): EADIYQTPRYLVIGTGKKITLECSQTMGHDKMYWYQQDPGMELHLIHYSYGVNSTEKGDLSSESTVSRIRTEHFPLTLESARPSHTSQYLCASSEPGGNTIYFGEGSWLTVV.

This clone was counted only a few times. The chain combines TRBV5-1 with TRBJ2-7, with 9 bases that match TRBD1. Germline V gene data show CDR1 as SGHRS and CDR2 as YFSETQ. Losses at the gene ends were 5 bases for V and 6 bases for J; bases not matched to a gene: 15. The CDR3 extends over 16 amino acids. CDR3 DNA sequence: TGCGCCAGCAGGCCCGATCCGGGACAGGGTATGGCCGAGCAGTACTTC. Protein sequence: CASRPDPGQGMAEQYF.

The J gene is TRBJ1-1, the V gene TRBV6-5; TRBD1 matches at 7 bases. The CDR3 covers 14 residues. The germline CDR1 and CDR2 sequences are MNHEY and SVGAGI. V lost 8 bases to trimming and J lost 1 base; unmatched junction nucleotides: 7. For the CDR3, the DNA is TGTGCCAGCCTACCCGGGACAGCGAACACTGAAGCTTTCTTT. Translating it yields CASLPGTANTEAFF.

The CDR3 DNA sequence: TGTGCCAGCAGTGAAGGATGGGGACAGGGTTTCCACGAGCAGTACTTC. Protein: CASSEGWGQGFHEQYF. The chain has TRBV2 and TRBJ2-7, with 9 bases aligning to TRBD1. The CDR3 has 16 amino acids. Unmatched junction bases numbered 9, after V lost 1 base and J lost 5 bases. Germline V gene sequence: CDR1 SNHLY, CDR2 FYNNEI.

This clone was counted a single time. The chain couples TRBV18 to TRBJ1-1; 12 positions agree with TRBD1. CDR3 length: 16 residues. V gave up 3 bases and J gave up 1 base; unmatched junction bases: 3. CDR1 is KGHSH and CDR2 is LQKENI in the germline V gene. The CDR3 DNA reads TGTGCCAGCTCACCGGGGACAGGGGGCACGAACACTGAAGCTTTCTTT. Encoded protein: CASSPGTGGTNTEAFF.

The chain joins TRBV14 to TRBJ2-5, with TRBD1 matching 8 bases. The CDR3 sequence is 14 residues long. Germline values: CDR1 SGHDN, CDR2 FVKESK. Trimming took 5 bases from V and 7 from J; bases not matched to a gene: 9. CDR3 in DNA: TGTGCCAGCAGCTGGACAGGGATTGGTGGGACCCAGTACTTC. This gives the protein CASSWTGIGGTQYF. The entire variable domain, with the rest obtained from reference TRBV14 and TRBJ2-5, is as follows: EAGVTQFPSHSVIEKGQTVTLRCDPISGHDNLYWYRRVMGKEIKFLLHFVKESKQDESGMPNNRFLAERTGGTYSTLKVQPAELEDSGVYFCASSWTGIGGTQYFGPGTRLLVL.

This chain links TRBV27 with TRBJ2-7; D call uncertain. The CDR3 covers 14 residues. CDR1 is MNHEY, CDR2 SMNVEV, per germline (reference sequence). The V end lost 0 bases, the J end lost 4 bases, and 10 bases lay between the germline ends. Here the CDR3 DNA reads TGTGCCAGCAGTTTATCGAACAGTGGGTACGAGCAGTACTTC. Its protein is CASSLSNSGYEQYF.

The rearrangement links TRBV10-3 to TRBJ2-1; 10 nucleotides agree with TRBD2. The CDR3 is 13 amino acids. Per the germline V gene, CDR1 is ENHRY and CDR2 is SYGVKD. Trimming cost V 8 bases and J 8 bases; bases outside gene matches: 6. In DNA, the CDR3 is TGTGCCATCCAGGCTAGCGGGAGTGATGAGCAGTTCTTC. It encodes CAIQASGSDEQFF.

This chain links TRBV5-5 with TRBJ2-5, with 16 bases aligning to TRBD2. Germline V gene data show CDR1 as SGHKS and CDR2 as YYEKEE (reference sequence). The CDR3 contains 20 residues. With V trimmed by 2 bases and J by 5 bases, 15 bases remained unmatched. The CDR3 spells CASSFDSPGLAGGPHETQYF. CDR3 nucleotides: TGTGCCAGCAGCTTCGACTCCCCGGGACTAGCGGGAGGGCCGCATGAGACCCAGTACTTC.